The rows below give T cell receptor beta chains drawn from one sample of a study of regulatory T cells. Libraries were prepared by immunoSEQ multiplex PCR; TCRdb keeps only in-frame clonotypes and omits some of them. The profile shows 25,000 to 35,000 clones, roughly 90% of them singletons. Sequencing was performed on conventional CD4+ T cells sorted from blood. The receptors originated from a person aged 18 to 35 with CD3G deficiency. Both conserved end residues are part of each CDR3. The order of the fields is V gene, J gene, CDR3 protein.

>TRBV7-9|TRBJ2-3
CASSLARGRITDTQYF
>TRBV19|TRBJ2-7
CASSPSDRRWEQYF
>TRBV28|TRBJ2-3
CASSSVGQGRDTQYF
>TRBV5-4|TRBJ2-5
CASSRRVGGAQETQYF
>TRBV5-1|TRBJ2-2
CASSLGLANTGELFF
>TRBV5-1|TRBJ2-3
CASSPAGDTQYF
>TRBV10-3|TRBJ1-2
CAISESLQDGYTF
>TRBV5-1|TRBJ2-2
CASSLVGTGELFF
>TRBV19|TRBJ1-2
CASSRQGGYYGYTF
>TRBV5-1|TRBJ2-7
CASSQAGGRSYEQYF
>TRBV4-1|TRBJ1-2
CASSQEGSLYGYTF
>TRBV2|TRBJ2-7
CASRGTARTYEQYF
>TRBV10-1|TRBJ1-2
CASSESWTGYGYTF
>TRBV6-1|TRBJ2-1
CASSEAGGGLVAASYNEQFF
>TRBV10-2|TRBJ2-6
CASSPGGASGANVLTF
>TRBV5-3|TRBJ2-7
CARSGAGTLSYEQYF
>TRBV11-2|TRBJ1-2
CASSLAGTARNYGYTF
>TRBV11-2|TRBJ2-2
CASSARLVGSNGELFF
>TRBV6-6|TRBJ1-5
CASSLQDQPQHF
>TRBV29-1|TRBJ2-3
CSSKRGDTQYF
>TRBV9|TRBJ1-2
CASSVDVVTTGRGGYTF
>TRBV7-9|TRBJ2-3
CASSLEADTQYF
>TRBV28|TRBJ2-3
CASSPLHGQSLRGGKRTDTQYF
>TRBV11-2|TRBJ2-7
CASSLDRAYEQYF
>TRBV10-3|TRBJ2-1
CAITSGSSYNEQFF
>TRBV5-1|TRBJ2-7
CASGGQGKGREQYF
>TRBV20-1|TRBJ2-1
CSAQGVNEQFF
>TRBV10-3|TRBJ2-7
CAISEHRAGGNEQYF
>TRBV5-1|TRBJ2-1
CASRGTSGFSYNEQFF
>TRBV28|TRBJ2-1
CASSGAADPPNEQFF
>TRBV7-9|TRBJ2-3
CASSLVAAFADTQYF
>TRBV5-1|TRBJ1-1
CASSAGQGATEAFF
>TRBV6-5|TRBJ1-1
CASSRKTEAFF
>TRBV6-6|TRBJ1-1
CATNQGNTEAFF
>TRBV10-3|TRBJ1-4
CAISATGGGEKLFF
>TRBV6-1|TRBJ2-5
CASRRPGGVKETQYF
>TRBV11-3|TRBJ2-5
CASSLGTSGWETQYF
>TRBV4-1|TRBJ1-3
CASSQRNTIYF
>TRBV5-1|TRBJ2-5
CASSLRTGGEETQYF
>TRBV5-1|TRBJ1-1
CASSFQGSNTEAFF
>TRBV18|TRBJ2-7
CASSPLRDGEQYF
>TRBV19|TRBJ1-5
CASSILGVLQGQPQHF
>TRBV6-6|TRBJ2-3
CASSYSSLAGRDTQYF
>TRBV28|TRBJ1-2
CASSSLGQATYGYTF
>TRBV18|TRBJ1-2
CASSPHTGQGDGYTF
>TRBV5-1|TRBJ1-2
CASSMGQGAGYTF
>TRBV6-1|TRBJ1-1
CASAGGTEAFF
>TRBV19|TRBJ1-5
CASSSQANQPQHF
>TRBV12-1|TRBJ1-5
CASSRNPDRHSNQPQHF
>TRBV6-1|TRBJ2-1
CASSRPYNEQFF
>TRBV28|TRBJ2-7
CASSSPLYEQYF
>TRBV5-1|TRBJ2-3
CASSQAALLTDTQYF
>TRBV18|TRBJ1-5
CASSPGGGNQPQHF